One sample yielded the 26 T cell receptor beta chains listed below, sequenced in a study of cytomegalovirus exposure and HLA in healthy donors. Researchers ran the PCR with 60 Vbeta and 13 Jbeta primers. Libraries were prepared by immunoSEQ multiplex PCR; TCRdb keeps only in-frame clonotypes and omits some of them. The sample includes 130,000 or so clones, approximately 80% seen only once; the top ten take about 1.7%. The specimen sequenced was PBMCs. The origin of the receptors is a man aged 35 to 55 in good health and CMV-seronegative.

Details on this clone: This sample also contains other DNA sequences that code for the same CDR3. The chain carries TRBV27 and TRBJ1-6; 8 bases line up with TRBD1. There are 14 residues in the CDR3. From germline, CDR1 is MNHEY and CDR2 SMNVEV (reference sequence). J was trimmed by 10 bases and V by 5 bases; bases with no gene match: 7. The CDR3 spells CASSPGQGSSPLHF. In DNA form, the CDR3 reads TGTGCCAGCAGTCCCGGACAGGGATCCTCACCCCTCCACTTT.

V and J are TRBV6-6 and TRBJ2-1, with 8 bases aligning to TRBD2. Germline trimming cut 2 bases from V and 0 bases from J; bases unmatched to any gene: 3. The CDR3 is 16 residues long. CDR1 is MNHNY, CDR2 SVGAGI, per germline (reference sequence). CDR3 coding DNA: TGTGCCAGCAGTTACCCGAGCGGGAGCTCCTACAATGAGCAGTTCTTC. Residues: CASSYPSGSSYNEQFF.

This clone showed up just once. The CDR3 is CASSQDPSTGTYEQYF. For the CDR3, the DNA is TGCGCCAGCAGCCAAGATCCTTCTACAGGGACCTACGAGCAGTACTTC. The chain combines TRBV4-1 with TRBJ2-7; D is perhaps TRBD1 (6 bases). The CDR3 is 16 residues long. Trimming cost V 0 bases and J 2 bases, with 14 bases left between them. Per the germline V gene, CDR1 is MGHRA and CDR2 is YSYEKL.

V gene TRBV5-1 combines with J gene TRBJ2-7; 8 bases agree with TRBD1. The V and J ends lost 3 bases and 3 bases, in that order; junction bases with no gene match: 5. The CDR3 consists of 14 residues. Looked up from germline, CDR1 is SGHRS and CDR2 is YFSETQ. The DNA for the CDR3 is TGCGCCAGCAGCTCTGGACAGGGAAGCTACGAGCAGTACTTC. This gives the protein CASSSGQGSYEQYF.

The chain is built from TRBV13 and TRBJ2-7; a weak D match, TRBD2 (5 bases). Germline V lookup: CDR1 PRHDT, CDR2 FYEKMQ (reference sequence). This CDR3 has 13 residues. V lost 5 bases, J lost 0 bases, and 8 bases lay in between. CDR3 protein: CASSPRDSYEQYF. The CDR3 DNA reads TGTGCCAGCAGCCCCCGGGACTCCTACGAGCAGTACTTC.

With regard to this clone: The germline gene is not matched at one end of the junction; a read error may be the cause. The chain is built from TRBV7-9 and TRBJ2-7; 7 nucleotides match TRBD1. Germline V gene lookup returns CDR1 SEHNR and CDR2 FQNEAQ (reference sequence). The CDR3 has 14 amino acids. The CDR3 sequence: CSSSSDRVGYEQYF. The CDR3 coding sequence is TGTTCCAGCAGCTCAGACAGGGTGGGCTACGAGCAGTACTTC.

V usage is TRBV28 and J usage is TRBJ2-4; tentative D call: TRBD2 (5 bases). V shed 5 bases and J shed 1 base, with 18 bases lying between them. CDR1 MDHEN and CDR2 SYDVKM come from the germline V gene. The CDR3 is 17 residues long. CDR3: CASSHELGAVAKNIQYF. The DNA for the CDR3 is TGTGCCAGCAGTCACGAACTAGGAGCTGTGGCCAAAAACATTCAGTACTTC.

The genes are TRBV9 and TRBJ2-3; D is possibly TRBD2 (6 bases). Trimming stripped 0 bases from V and 6 bases from J, with 14 bases between. The CDR3 is 15 residues long. Germline V gene data show CDR1 as SGDLS and CDR2 as YYNGEE. CDR3: CASSVVGSGFDTQYF. In DNA form, the CDR3 reads TGTGCCAGCAGCGTAGTCGGTAGCGGATTCGATACGCAGTATTTT.

The V gene is TRBV11-2, the J gene TRBJ2-7; tentatively, D is TRBD2 (5 bases). V was cut by 4 bases and J by 2 bases, with 18 bases left in between. CDR3 length equals 16 residues. The V gene's germline CDR1 is SGHAT and CDR2 FQNNGV. Written as DNA, the CDR3 is TGTGCCAGCAGCTCCCCCGGGAAGACTTCAACCTACGAGCAGTACTTC. Its translation: CASSSPGKTSTYEQYF. Looking up the rest from reference TRBV11-2 and TRBJ2-7 gives the full variable domain: EAGVAQSPRYKIIEKRQSVAFWCNPISGHATLYWYQQILGQGPKLLIQFQNNGVVDDSQLPKDRFSAERLKGVDSTLKIQPAKLEDSAVYLCASSSPGKTSTYEQYFGPGTRLTVT.

This clone was seen only once. This chain joins TRBV29-1 and TRBJ2-2; 9 nucleotides agree with TRBD1. CDR1 and CDR2 from the germline V gene are SQVTM and ANQGSEA. The CDR3 contains 13 residues. V was clipped by 7 bases and J by 6 bases; unmatched bases: 6. CDR3 bases: TGCAGCGGACAGACAGGGGGTGCCGGGGAGCTGTTTTTT. The encoded protein is CSGQTGGAGELFF.

The chain has TRBV5-4 and TRBJ2-3, with D possibly TRBD2 on 5 matching bases. V lost 5 bases and J 5 bases, leaving 12 bases between the germline ends. The CDR3 covers 13 residues. Germline CDR1 and CDR2: SGHNT and YYREEE (reference sequence). CDR3 sequence (DNA): TGTGCCAGCAGTTTTAAACTAGAAGATACGCAGTATTTT. Amino acid sequence: CASSFKLEDTQYF.

The rearrangement joins TRBV23-1 to TRBJ2-1; D is perhaps TRBD2 (5 bases). TRBV23-1 is recorded as an ORF, its role being uncertain. V shed 8 bases and J shed 14 bases, with 31 bases lying between them. There are 16 residues in the CDR3. CDR3: CASHFHWEIIGRREFF. In DNA form, the CDR3 reads TGCGCCAGCCACTTCCACTGGGAGATAATCGGGCGGCGGGAGTTCTTC.

This sequence joins TRBV5-5 and TRBJ1-5, with 7 bases aligning to TRBD1. Germline assignment: CDR1 SGHKS and CDR2 YYEKEE (reference sequence). CDR3 length: 17 residues. Trimming took 1 base from V and 1 from J; bases not matched to a gene: 8. The CDR3 loop is CASSLKQGGESNQPQHF. CDR3 bases: TGTGCCAGCAGCTTGAAGCAAGGGGGCGAAAGCAATCAGCCCCAGCATTTT.

This chain connects TRBV27 to TRBJ2-3; the D gene is possibly TRBD2 (6 bases). CDR1 and CDR2 from the germline V gene are MNHEY and SMNVEV (reference sequence). V lost 5 bases and J lost 2, with 11 bases in between. This CDR3 has 14 residues. CDR3 nucleotide sequence: TGTGCCAGCAGTCTTCTAGCGTACACAGATACGCAGTATTTT. Translated: CASSLLAYTDTQYF.

The chain employs TRBV5-4 and TRBJ2-5, with 9 bases fitting TRBD2. Trimming took 2 bases from V and 2 from J; bases not matched to a gene: 4. Germline CDR1 is SGHNT and CDR2 is YYREEE (reference sequence). The CDR3 contains 15 residues. CDR3 nucleotides: TGTGCCAGCAGCTTACCTAGCGGGGCTCAAGAGACCCAGTACTTC. Protein sequence: CASSLPSGAQETQYF.

Notes on this clone: Distinct nucleotide sequences in the sample also encode this CDR3. The chain employs TRBV7-9 and TRBJ1-1, with 7 positions matching TRBD1. CDR3 length equals 14 residues. The germline V gene encodes CDR1 SEHNR and CDR2 FQNEAQ (reference sequence). V lost 0 bases and J lost 3; bases outside the gene matches: 1. The CDR3 protein is CASSLAGGYTEAFF. The CDR3 nucleotides read TGTGCCAGCAGCTTAGCAGGGGGCTACACTGAAGCTTTCTTT.

DNA of the CDR3: TGTGCCAGTAGTCCAGAACGGGACAGGGGGAGTGAGACCCAGTACTTC. Translation gives CASSPERDRGSETQYF. The chain recombines TRBV19 with TRBJ2-5, with TRBD1 matching over 11 bases. The germline gives CDR1 LNHDA, CDR2 SQIVND (reference sequence). This CDR3 region has 16 residues. V gave up 5 bases and J gave up 5 bases; unmatched junction bases: 10.

This chain uses TRBV4-2 with TRBJ2-1; 11 nucleotides match TRBD2. The length of the CDR3 is 17 residues. The junction had 11 bases not matched to a gene; V was cut back by 5 bases and J by 5 bases. CDR1 is LGHNA and CDR2 is YNFKEQ in the germline V gene. The CDR3 here is CASSLDSGTSGNNEQFF. The CDR3 DNA follows: TGTGCCAGCAGCTTAGACTCCGGGACTAGCGGCAACAATGAGCAGTTCTTC.

A word on this clone: At one end the junction does not follow the germline gene, possibly because of a read error. This chain uses TRBV7-9 with TRBJ1-6; 11 nucleotides align to TRBD1. The length of the CDR3 is 15 residues. Germline assignment: CDR1 SEHNR and CDR2 FQNEAQ (reference sequence). The CDR3, as DNA: TGTTCCAGCAGCGCCAGGACAGGGGGCAATTCACCCCTCCACTTT. Residues: CSSSARTGGNSPLHF.

As regards this clone: Mismatch with germline at one junction end may stem from a read error. The chain joins TRBV7-3 to TRBJ2-5; tentative D call: TRBD1 (7 bases). CDR1 is SGHTA, CDR2 FQGTGA, per germline. CDR3 length: 16 residues. CDR3 sequence reads: CSSSLGGRGTVETQYF. Written as DNA, the CDR3 is TGTTCCAGCAGCTTGGGGGGTAGGGGGACAGTAGAGACCCAGTACTTC.

The chain joins TRBV27 to TRBJ1-6; 7 nucleotides line up with TRBD1. This CDR3 is built from 16 residues. Germline CDR1 MNHEY, CDR2 SMNVEV (reference sequence). With 6 bases clipped from V and 9 bases from J, the junction kept 14 bases outside the gene matches. The CDR3 sequence: CASRTQDRVGGSPLHF. In DNA, the CDR3 is TGTGCCAGCAGAACACAAGACAGGGTTGGCGGTTCACCCCTCCACTTT.

This clone was counted a few times. The chain uses TRBV23-1 and TRBJ2-7, with a tentative D call TRBD1 (6 bases). TRBV23-1 is assigned to the ORF class and has an uncertain function. This CDR3 is 19 amino acids long. V was pared by 0 bases and J by 3 bases, with 24 bases between. The DNA for the CDR3 is TGCGCCAGCAGTCAATCGGATACCCTACAGGGCGAGAGGGACTACGAGCAGTACTTC. It codes for CASSQSDTLQGERDYEQYF.

This clone was picked up a small number of times. This chain links TRBV27 with TRBJ1-1; D is perhaps TRBD1 (6 bases). Germline CDR1 and CDR2: MNHEY and SMNVEV (reference sequence). This CDR3 comprises 15 residues. V gave up 4 bases and J gave up 7 bases, with 19 bases separating them. Here the CDR3 DNA reads TGTGCCAGCAGTTCCATTTCTGGGGGCGCACATGAAGCTTTCTTT. Amino acid sequence: CASSSISGGAHEAFF.

The CDR3 here is CATYKGLASTDTQYF. In nucleotides, the CDR3 is TGCGCCACCTACAAGGGACTAGCGAGCACAGATACGCAGTATTTT. The rearrangement joins TRBV5-1 to TRBJ2-3; 10 bases are shared with TRBD2. The CDR3 is made up of 15 amino acids. Germline-derived CDR1 and CDR2 are SGHRS and YFSETQ. The V and J ends lost 9 bases and 0 bases, in that order; junction bases with no gene match: 7.

The chain carries TRBV4-3 and TRBJ1-2, with TRBD1 identical over 7 bases. Losses at the gene ends were 0 bases for V and 4 bases for J; bases not matched to a gene: 8. In germline, CDR1 is LGHNA, CDR2 YSLEER. The CDR3 has 16 residues. The CDR3 DNA follows: TGCGCCAGCAGCCAAGATAACCCAGGGGGAATCTATGGCTACACCTTC. Translation: CASSQDNPGGIYGYTF.

Notes on this clone: The sample holds other DNA sequences that translate to the same CDR3. This chain joins TRBV2 and TRBJ2-3; D possibly corresponds to TRBD1 (6 bases). Germline V gene lookup returns CDR1 SNHLY and CDR2 FYNNEI. Trimming stripped 2 bases from V and 5 bases from J, with 14 bases between. The CDR3 is 15 amino acids. CDR3 sequence (DNA): TGTGCCAGCAGTGAAAGGGGGATGTTTGGAGATACGCAGTATTTT. This encodes CASSERGMFGDTQYF.